This T cell receptor (beta chain) was recorded in a study of blood T cell repertoires in COVID-19. Study summary: The analysed material was cDNA or gDNA that came from T cells, B-cell-depleted T cells, or PBMCs.

Sequencing used immunoSEQ multiplex PCR; TCRdb keeps in-frame clones, though not all of them. The sample carries approximately 90,000 clones, approximately 84% recorded once. With 0 bases removed from V and 3 bases from J, the gap between germline ends came to 15 bases. The CDR3 has 16 amino acids. The V gene's germline CDR1 is SGHRS and CDR2 YFSETQ. The material sequenced was peripheral blood. The chain couples TRBV5-1 to TRBJ1-1, with D perhaps TRBD1 (6 bases). The TCR originated in a man between 70 and 80 years old with COVID-19, enrolled during active disease. For the CDR3, the DNA is TGCGCCAGCAGCTTGGGGACAGCCCTAAGGTACACTGAAGCTTTCTTT. Translated: CASSLGTALRYTEAFF.